The 30 T cell receptor beta chains below all came from one sample that was sequenced in a study of OX40 agonist ivuxolimab in advanced cancers. Libraries were prepared by immunoSEQ multiplex PCR; TCRdb keeps only in-frame clonotypes and omits some of them. This sample carries 66,000 or so clones, around 93% of them seen once, and the ten largest clones take around 25%. The source material was CD4+ or CD8+ T cells sorted from blood, sampled in a trial of the OX40 agonist ivuxolimab. The receptors originated from an adult with an advanced solid tumor such as melanoma, head and neck, liver or kidney cancer.

The V gene is TRBV5-4, the J gene TRBJ1-6, with unresolved D. Germline-derived CDR1 and CDR2 are SGHNT and YYREEE (reference sequence). The CDR3 contains 14 residues. V shed 0 bases and J shed 10 bases, with 11 bases lying between them. DNA of the CDR3: TGTGCCAGCAGCTTGGACGGCCCCACCTCACCCCTCCACTTT. Its protein product is CASSLDGPTSPLHF. Full variable domain (rest looked up from reference TRBV5-4 and TRBJ1-6): ETGVTQSPTHLIKTRGQQVTLRCSSQSGHNTVSWYQQALGQGPQFIFQYYREEENGRGNFPPRFSGLQFPNYSSELNVNALELDDSALYLCASSLDGPTSPLHFGNGTRLTVT.

This clone was seen a single time. The rearrangement joins TRBV9 to TRBJ1-6; a possible D gene is TRBD1 (5 bases). The CDR3 length is 13 residues. The V gene's germline CDR1 is SGDLS and CDR2 YYNGEE. Trimming removed 5 bases at V and 12 bases at J, with 15 bases between. CDR3 region: CASSTGGEQPLHF. The CDR3 DNA reads TGTGCCAGCAGTACAGGTGGGGAACAACCCCTCCACTTT.

This clone was seen only a few times. The rearrangement links TRBV5-4 to TRBJ2-7; D is ambiguous. Per germline, CDR1 SGHNT and CDR2 YYREEE (reference sequence). The CDR3 loop spans 13 amino acids. Trimming cost V 3 bases and J 0 bases, with 7 bases left between them. CDR3 nucleotide sequence: TGTGCCAGCAGCTCGTCGGGCTCCTACGAGCAGTACGTC. This gives the protein CASSSSGSYEQYV.

V and J are TRBV29-1 and TRBJ2-2; no clear D. Germline V CDR1 and CDR2: SQVTM, ANQGSEA. V gave up 4 bases and J gave up 5 bases, with 5 bases separating them. The CDR3 has 11 residues. The CDR3 bases are TGCAGCGTTGGAGATACCGGGGAGCTGTTTTTT. Its protein is CSVGDTGELFF.

The chain joins TRBV30 to TRBJ2-1, with D unresolved. V shed 0 bases and J shed 8 bases, with 8 bases lying between them. CDR3 length: 12 amino acids. Looked up from germline, CDR1 is GTSNPN and CDR2 is SVGIG (reference sequence). The CDR3 spells CAWSVFGYEQFF. The CDR3 DNA follows: TGTGCCTGGAGTGTATTCGGGTATGAGCAGTTCTTC.

This clone was recorded once. The chain links TRBV18 to TRBJ2-3, with TRBD2 matching 7 bases. The CDR3 contains 15 residues. V shed 3 bases and J 4 bases; nucleotides not matched to a gene: 7. Germline V gene data show CDR1 as KGHSH and CDR2 as LQKENI. The CDR3 here is CASSPITSVSDTQYF. CDR3 in DNA: TGTGCCAGCTCACCCATTACTAGCGTTTCAGATACGCAGTATTTT.

This clone appeared once. The chain employs TRBV7-8 and TRBJ1-5, with unresolved D. Germline V gene lookup returns CDR1 SGHVS and CDR2 FQNEAQ. Trimming removed 2 bases at V and 4 bases at J, with 9 bases between. CDR3 length equals 14 residues. This CDR3 reads CASSLWGGNQPQHF. The CDR3 DNA is TGTGCCAGCAGCTTATGGGGAGGGAATCAGCCCCAGCATTTT. The variable domain in full, with the rest retrieved from reference TRBV7-8 and TRBJ1-5, is GAGVSQSPRYKVAKRGQDVALRCDPISGHVSLFWYQQALGQGPEFLTYFQNEAQLDKSGLPSDRFFAERPEGSVSTLKIQRTQQEDSAVYLCASSLWGGNQPQHFGDGTRLSIL.

The genes are TRBV9 and TRBJ1-3; D is unresolved. Germline-derived CDR1 and CDR2 are SGDLS and YYNGEE. The ends were cut back, 4 bases at V and 0 bases at J, with 11 bases in the middle. This CDR3 contains 15 residues. CDR3 loop: CASSPDGSSGNTIYF. Written as DNA, the CDR3 is TGTGCCAGCAGCCCCGACGGCAGCTCTGGAAACACCATATATTTT. The full variable domain, in which reference TRBV9 and TRBJ1-3 provide the parts outside the CDR3, is DSGVTQTPKHLITATGQRVTLRCSPRSGDLSVYWYQQSLDQGLQFLIQYYNGEERAKGNILERFSAQQFPDLHSELNLSSLELGDSALYFCASSPDGSSGNTIYFGEGSWLTVV.

The V call is TRBV29-1, the J call TRBJ1-2, with 7 nucleotides matching TRBD1. The CDR3 totals 15 residues. The germline gives CDR1 SQVTM, CDR2 ANQGSEA. Losses at the gene ends were 6 bases for V and 5 bases for J; bases not matched to a gene: 15. The CDR3 sequence is CSVRYWEDRIYGYTF. DNA of the CDR3: TGCAGCGTAAGATATTGGGAGGACAGGATTTATGGCTACACCTTC.

This chain uses TRBV28 with TRBJ2-7, with 9 bases that match TRBD2. J lost 3 bases, V lost 2 bases, and 14 bases had no gene match. The germline CDR1 and CDR2 sequences are MDHEN and SYDVKM. The CDR3 length is 18 residues. CDR3 sequence (DNA): TGTGCCAGCAGTTTAAGGGACTATTATAGCGGGGGAGTCTACGAGCAGTACTTC. Protein product: CASSLRDYYSGGVYEQYF.

The V gene is TRBV7-2, the J gene TRBJ2-7; D may be TRBD1 (7 bases). Germline CDR1 SGHTA, CDR2 FQGNSA. V lost 0 bases and J 5 bases, leaving 14 bases between the germline ends. The CDR3 totals 15 residues. CDR3 in DNA: TGTGCCAGCAGCTTAGCTGGCGGGACAGTCGACGAGCAGTACTTC. It codes for CASSLAGGTVDEQYF. The whole variable domain, filled in from reference TRBV7-2 and TRBJ2-7, reads GAGVSQSPSNKVTEKGKDVELRCDPISGHTALYWYRQSLGQGLEFLIYFQGNSAPDKSGLPSDRFSAERTGGSVSTLTIQRTQQEDSAVYLCASSLAGGTVDEQYFGPGTRLTVT.

In its sample, this clone was seen once. V is TRBV4-1 and J is TRBJ1-6, with TRBD1 identical over 8 bases. The germline CDR1 and CDR2 sequences are MGHRA and YSYEKL. The trim removed 1 base at V and 11 bases at J, leaving 7 bases unmatched. CDR3 size: 15 residues. CDR3: CASSQGTGITTPLHF. As DNA, the CDR3 is TGCGCCAGCAGCCAAGGGACAGGGATAACGACACCCCTCCACTTT.

The V and J genes are TRBV6-5 and TRBJ2-7; the match to TRBD2 covers 11 bases. Trimming took 5 bases from V and 3 from J; bases not matched to a gene: 6. There are 15 residues in the CDR3. The germline V gene has CDR1 MNHEY and CDR2 SVGAGI. The CDR3 loop reads CASSLLAGAIYEQYF. The CDR3 DNA reads as TGTGCCAGCAGTCTACTAGCGGGGGCGATCTACGAGCAGTACTTC.

This chain uses TRBV7-8 with TRBJ2-1; 8 nucleotides agree with TRBD2. Germline V CDR1 and CDR2: SGHVS, FQNEAQ. J lost 3 bases, V lost 5 bases, and 9 bases had no gene match. This CDR3 contains 16 residues. CDR3 amino acids: CASSISLAGSYNEQFF. The CDR3 DNA reads TGTGCCAGCAGCATAAGCTTAGCGGGGAGCTACAATGAGCAGTTCTTC.

The chain links TRBV4-3 to TRBJ2-5; tentative D call: TRBD1 (6 bases). V gave up 4 bases and J gave up 4 bases, with 16 bases separating them. Germline CDR1 is LGHNA and CDR2 is YSLEER. The CDR3 is 15 amino acids. In DNA, the CDR3 is TGCGCCAGCAGCCGGTTGACTGGGGGCCGAGAGACCCAGTACTTC. It specifies CASSRLTGGRETQYF.

The chain couples TRBV19 to TRBJ2-1; maybe TRBD2 (6 bases). The CDR3 consists of 15 residues. CDR1 and CDR2 (germline): LNHDA, SQIVND (reference sequence). Trimming took 1 base from V and 3 from J, leaving 10 bases between them. CDR3 protein: CASSIAGVNYNEQFF. CDR3 in DNA: TGTGCCAGTAGTATAGCGGGGGTAAACTACAATGAGCAGTTCTTC.

The chain has TRBV30 and TRBJ2-1; D might be TRBD1 (7 bases). CDR1 GTSNPN and CDR2 SVGIG come from the germline V gene (reference sequence). CDR3 size: 15 residues. Trimming pared 2 bases from V and 8 bases from J, leaving 19 bases between. This chain's CDR3 is CAWSQGGWSAHEQFF. The CDR3 bases are TGTGCCTGGAGTCAGGGGGGTTGGTCGGCTCATGAGCAGTTCTTC.

CDR3 in amino acids: CASSQEAGGQDCQPQHF. CDR3 nucleotides: TGCGCCAGCAGCCAAGAAGCTGGGGGACAGGACTGTCAGCCCCAGCATTTT. The rearrangement joins TRBV4-1 to TRBJ1-5, with 8 bases lining up with TRBD1. Germline V gives CDR1 MGHRA, CDR2 YSYEKL. The CDR3 extends over 17 amino acids. J was trimmed by 6 bases and V by 0 bases; bases with no gene match: 10.

The chain carries TRBV6-5 and TRBJ1-1, with D tentatively TRBD1 (5 bases). This CDR3 has 14 amino acids. V gave up 5 bases and J gave up 0 bases, with 10 bases separating them. Germline V gene lookup returns CDR1 MNHEY and CDR2 SVGAGI. In DNA form, the CDR3 reads TGTGCCAGCAGTCGACGACAGTTGAACACTGAAGCTTTCTTT. It specifies CASSRRQLNTEAFF.

A single count supports this clone. V is TRBV19 and J is TRBJ1-5, with D maybe TRBD1 (6 bases). There are 13 residues in the CDR3. The germline V gene encodes CDR1 LNHDA and CDR2 SQIVND (reference sequence). The V end was cut by 3 bases, the J end by 9 bases, with 12 bases between. The CDR3 loop reads CASSIGGIPPQHF. The CDR3 DNA sequence: TGTGCCAGTAGTATTGGGGGCATCCCGCCCCAGCATTTT.

The rearrangement joins TRBV5-4 to TRBJ2-1; D could derive from TRBD1 or TRBD2 (5 bases each). Trimming removed 4 bases from V and 2 bases from J, with 13 bases in between. The CDR3 is 15 residues long. CDR1 is SGHNT, CDR2 YYREEE, per germline (reference sequence). CDR3 protein: CASSPLVGAYNEQFF. The CDR3 region has the DNA TGTGCCAGCAGCCCACTAGTGGGGGCCTACAATGAGCAGTTCTTC.

This chain links TRBV28 with TRBJ2-7; D not certain. The CDR3 contains 11 residues. In germline, CDR1 is MDHEN, CDR2 SYDVKM. V lost 2 bases, J lost 6 bases, and 5 bases lay in between. The CDR3, as DNA: TGTGCCAGCAGTTTAGAAACCGAGCAGTACTTC. Its protein is CASSLETEQYF.

The chain carries TRBV30 and TRBJ1-5; D possibly corresponds to TRBD1 (5 bases). The CDR3 consists of 13 residues. V was shortened by 5 bases and J by 7 bases, with 15 bases between the two germline ends. The V gene's germline CDR1 is GTSNPN and CDR2 SVGIG (reference sequence). The CDR3 DNA is TGTGCCTGGGCGAGCCCAGGGTCCCAGCCCCAGCATTTT. As protein: CAWASPGSQPQHF.

The J gene is TRBJ2-1, the V gene TRBV6-5, with 9 bases matching TRBD2. The CDR3 is 15 residues long. Per the germline V gene, CDR1 is MNHEY and CDR2 is SVGAGI. Trimming at V came to 1 base and at J to 6 bases, leaving 4 bases not matched to a gene. CDR3 coding DNA: TGTGCCAGCAGTTACTTTGGCGGGAGGGTCAATGAGCAGTTCTTC. Translation gives CASSYFGGRVNEQFF.

The chain links TRBV7-9 to TRBJ2-4, with D unresolved. Germline V gene sequence: CDR1 SEHNR, CDR2 FQNEAQ (reference sequence). The CDR3 is made up of 15 amino acids. V gave up 3 bases and J gave up 2 bases, with 11 bases separating them. The CDR3 DNA reads as TGTGCCAGCAGCTTGTTTGAAGGGTCCAAAAACATTCAGTACTTC. It codes for CASSLFEGSKNIQYF. The full variable domain, its missing parts supplied by reference TRBV7-9 and TRBJ2-4, is DTGVSQNPRHKITKRGQNVTFRCDPISEHNRLYWYRQTLGQGPEFLTYFQNEAQLEKSRLLSDRFSAERPKGSFSTLEIQRTEQGDSAMYLCASSLFEGSKNIQYFGAGTRLSVL.

The rearrangement uses TRBV13 and TRBJ2-3; TRBD2 agrees at 10 bases. The CDR3 runs to 18 residues. V lost 5 bases to trimming and J lost 0 bases; unmatched junction nucleotides: 11. CDR1 and CDR2 from the germline V gene are PRHDT and FYEKMQ (reference sequence). Written as DNA, the CDR3 is TGTGCCAGCAGCGGAGGACTAGCGGTGGGGACTAGCACAGATACGCAGTATTTT. This translates into CASSGGLAVGTSTDTQYF. The whole variable domain, filled in from reference TRBV13 and TRBJ2-3, reads AAGVIQSPRHLIKEKRETATLKCYPIPRHDTVYWYQQGPGQDPQFLISFYEKMQSDKGSIPDRFSAQQFSDYHSELNMSSLELGDSALYFCASSGGLAVGTSTDTQYFGPGTRLTVL.

The chain combines TRBV28 with TRBJ2-3, with TRBD2 matching over 8 bases. The V segment lost 8 bases and the J segment 7 bases; nucleotides outside the gene matches: 8. The length of the CDR3 is 13 residues. Germline V CDR1 and CDR2: MDHEN, SYDVKM. The CDR3 sequence: CASRGGDPYTQYF. The CDR3 DNA reads TGTGCCAGCCGGGGGGGCGACCCCTATACGCAGTATTTT.

This chain connects TRBV9 to TRBJ1-1; D perhaps matches TRBD1 (5 bases). Per the germline V gene, CDR1 is SGDLS and CDR2 is YYNGEE. Trimming took 4 bases from V and 3 from J, leaving 10 bases between them. The CDR3 is 13 residues long. In nucleotides, the CDR3 is TGTGCCAGCAGCTATGGGGGATACACTGAAGCTTTCTTT. Residues: CASSYGGYTEAFF.

The chain recombines TRBV28 with TRBJ1-5; 10 bases agree with TRBD1. Germline V gene sequence: CDR1 MDHEN, CDR2 SYDVKM. V lost 4 bases and J lost 0; bases outside the gene matches: 6. The CDR3 runs to 17 residues. The CDR3 coding sequence is TGTGCCAGCAGTTCTGGGACAGGGGTTTATAGCAATCAGCCCCAGCATTTT. Amino acid sequence: CASSSGTGVYSNQPQHF.

The chain has TRBV28 and TRBJ2-7; 7 positions match TRBD1. J was trimmed by 3 bases and V by 6 bases; bases with no gene match: 5. CDR3 length equals 13 residues. CDR1 is MDHEN and CDR2 is SYDVKM in the germline V gene. CDR3 sequence reads: CASRDRLVYEQYF. CDR3 nucleotide sequence: TGTGCCAGCAGGGACAGGTTAGTCTACGAGCAGTACTTC.